This is a list of T cell receptor beta chains from one sample in a study of control samples from healthy donors and cancer patients. Assay: immunoSEQ multiplex PCR; the TCRdb copy retains only in-frame clones and omits some. This sample has approximately 190,000 clones, with about 90% found just once. The specimen sequenced was blood. The receptors were sampled from a man younger than 40 in good health. Both conserved end residues are part of each CDR3. D genes are given only for firm matches. Some rows have no size entry. The others give once, few or many, or a class for an expanded clone.

>-|-|TRBV5-5|TRBJ2-1
TGTGCCAGCAGCTTGGGTTTGGGGTTCTCCTACAATGAGCAGTTCTTC
CASSLGLGFSYNEQFF
>-|TRBD1|TRBV5-1|TRBJ1-5
TGCGCCAGCAGCTTTACAGGGGGCAATCAGCCCCAGCATTTT
CASSFTGGNQPQHF
>-|-|TRBV7-8|TRBJ2-7
TGTGCCAGCAGCTTAGCGGTACAGGGCTACGAGCAGTACTTC
CASSLAVQGYEQYF
>-|TRBD1|TRBV11-2|TRBJ1-2
TGTGCCAGCAGCCTGTCGGGACAGGGGGGCGGCTACACCTTC
CASSLSGQGGGYTF
>-|TRBD1|TRBV29-1|TRBJ2-3
TGCAGCGTTGCTACAGGGGGTCGTACAGATACGCAGTATTTT
CSVATGGRTDTQYF
>-|-|TRBV25-1|TRBJ1-2
TGTGCCAGCCGCGACGAAAACGACTATGGCTACACCTTC
CASRDENDYGYTF
>-|TRBD2|TRBV4-1|TRBJ2-1
TGCGCCAGCAGCCAAGTCGATAGCGGGGGCTATGACAATGAGCAGTTCTTC
CASSQVDSGGYDNEQFF
>-|-|TRBV18|TRBJ1-3
TGTGCCAGCTCACCCAAGCTCGGGAGCTCTGGAAACACCATATATTTT
CASSPKLGSSGNTIYF
>-|-|TRBV4-1|TRBJ2-5
TGCGCCAGCAGCCAAGATCCCCAGAGGAAGACCCAGTACTTC
CASSQDPQRKTQYF
>once|-|TRBV28|TRBJ1-4
TGTGCCAGCAGTTTAAGGGAAAAACTGTTTTTT
CASSLREKLFF
>-|-|TRBV7-9|TRBJ1-5
TGTGCCAGCAGCCGGGGGGAGCATAGCAATCAGCCCCAGCATTTT
CASSRGEHSNQPQHF